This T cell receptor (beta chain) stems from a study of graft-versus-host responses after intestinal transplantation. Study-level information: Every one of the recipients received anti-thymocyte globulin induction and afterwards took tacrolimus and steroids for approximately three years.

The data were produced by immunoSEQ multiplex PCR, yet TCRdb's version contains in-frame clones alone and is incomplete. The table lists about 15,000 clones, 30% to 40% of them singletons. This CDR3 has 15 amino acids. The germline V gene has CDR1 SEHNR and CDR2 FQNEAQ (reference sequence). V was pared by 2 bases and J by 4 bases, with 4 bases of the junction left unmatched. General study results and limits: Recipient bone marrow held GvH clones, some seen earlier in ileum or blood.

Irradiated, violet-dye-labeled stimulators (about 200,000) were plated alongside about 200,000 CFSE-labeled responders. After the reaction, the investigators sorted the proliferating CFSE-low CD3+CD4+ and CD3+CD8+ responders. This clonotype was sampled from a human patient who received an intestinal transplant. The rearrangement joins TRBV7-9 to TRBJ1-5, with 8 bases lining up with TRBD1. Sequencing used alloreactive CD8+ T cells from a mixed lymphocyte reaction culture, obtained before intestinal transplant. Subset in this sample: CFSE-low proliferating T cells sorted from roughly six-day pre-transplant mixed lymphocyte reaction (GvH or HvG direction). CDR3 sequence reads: CASSLSGQGNQPQHF. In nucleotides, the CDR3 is TGTGCCAGCAGCTTAAGCGGACAGGGTAATCAGCCCCAGCATTTT.